Listed here are 24 T cell receptor beta chains from one sample, sequenced in a study of T cell changes during pregnancy in multiple sclerosis. Generated by immunoSEQ multiplex PCR, the TCRdb table keeps only in-frame clones and is missing some. Seen here are about 130,000 clones, about 95% observed once, and the top ten hold more than 0.4%. Here the sequenced sample was peripheral blood, taken after pregnancy. These receptors all come from a female donor with multiple sclerosis, enrolled in a pregnancy study.

The chain employs TRBV7-8 and TRBJ2-1; 9 nucleotides match TRBD2. Germline values: CDR1 SGHVS, CDR2 FQNEAQ. V lost 1 base, J lost 6 bases, and 10 bases stayed unmatched. The length of the CDR3 is 17 residues. CDR3 nucleotide sequence: TGTGCCAGCAGCTTAGGGCGGAGCGGGAGGAAGGGCAATGAGCAGTTCTTC. Residues: CASSLGRSGRKGNEQFF.

This chain joins TRBV2 and TRBJ1-2, with unresolved D. Germline-derived CDR1 and CDR2 are SNHLY and FYNNEI. With 1 base removed from V and 8 bases from J, the gap between germline ends came to 8 bases. This CDR3 comprises 12 residues. Here the CDR3 DNA reads TGTGCCAGCAGTGAAGTGGCAATGGGCTACACCTTC. It is translated as CASSEVAMGYTF.

This chain connects TRBV28 to TRBJ1-4; 7 nucleotides match TRBD1. The length of the CDR3 is 16 residues. Trimming cost V 4 bases and J 7 bases; bases outside gene matches: 12. Per the germline V gene, CDR1 is MDHEN and CDR2 is SYDVKM. CDR3 DNA sequence: TGTGCCAGCAGTTGGGCCAAGGGGGCCGTGGGTGAAAAACTGTTTTTT. Protein product: CASSWAKGAVGEKLFF.

The J gene is TRBJ2-7, the V gene TRBV6-1; maybe TRBD1 (6 bases). This CDR3 is 13 amino acids long. V gave up 7 bases and J gave up 3 bases, with 13 bases separating them. Germline values: CDR1 MNHNS, CDR2 SASEGT. CDR3 region: CASNRQVGYEQYF. CDR3 nucleotide sequence: TGTGCCAGCAACAGACAGGTTGGCTACGAGCAGTACTTC.

V and J are TRBV19 and TRBJ1-4; 10 bases map to TRBD1. Trimming cost V 6 bases and J 2 bases; bases outside gene matches: 9. Germline V lookup: CDR1 LNHDA, CDR2 SQIVND (reference sequence). The CDR3 contains 17 residues. The CDR3 coding sequence is TGTGCCAGTAGCCTCCCGGGACAGGGGAGGACTAATGAAAAACTGTTTTTT. It specifies CASSLPGQGRTNEKLFF.

The chain has TRBV7-2 and TRBJ2-5; tentative D call: TRBD2 (6 bases). Per the germline V gene, CDR1 is SGHTA and CDR2 is FQGNSA. The CDR3 is 15 residues long. The V end was cut by 5 bases, the J end by 7 bases, with 20 bases between. The CDR3 spells CASSEPWGDLVTQYF. In DNA, the CDR3 is TGTGCCAGCAGCGAGCCCTGGGGGGATTTGGTGACCCAGTACTTC.

V gene TRBV11-2 combines with J gene TRBJ1-3, with a tentative D call TRBD1 (5 bases). V lost 5 bases and J 4 bases, leaving 15 bases between the germline ends. Looked up from germline, CDR1 is SGHAT and CDR2 is FQNNGV. This CDR3 contains 15 residues. The CDR3 DNA follows: TGTGCCAGCAGCGAAGGGGACGGGAGGGGAAACACCATATATTTT. Its protein is CASSEGDGRGNTIYF.

The gene calls are TRBV11-2 and TRBJ2-1; 7 positions match TRBD2. The CDR3 sequence is 18 residues long. J lost 4 bases, V lost 8 bases, and 20 bases had no gene match. CDR1 is SGHAT, CDR2 FQNNGV, per germline. The chain's CDR3 is CASWGRGLSYPQYNEQFF. In DNA, the CDR3 is TGTGCCAGCTGGGGGAGGGGACTATCGTACCCCCAGTACAATGAGCAGTTCTTC.

The gene calls are TRBV19 and TRBJ2-5; D possibly corresponds to TRBD2 (5 bases). Trimming cost V 1 base and J 6 bases, with 15 bases left between them. The CDR3 consists of 15 residues. CDR1 is LNHDA and CDR2 is SQIVND in the germline V gene (reference sequence). This CDR3 is CASSIVLQDGKTQYF. As DNA, the CDR3 is TGTGCCAGTAGTATAGTTCTCCAGGACGGGAAGACCCAGTACTTC.

The chain carries TRBV5-6 and TRBJ2-2, with D unresolved. This CDR3 region has 15 residues. Germline loops: CDR1 SGHDT, CDR2 YYEEEE. Trimming cost V 3 bases and J 1 base, with 10 bases left between them. The CDR3 DNA is TGTGCCAGCAGCTCCAGGCCAGGGAACACCGGGGAGCTGTTTTTT. This codes for CASSSRPGNTGELFF.

This chain joins TRBV2 and TRBJ2-1, with TRBD2 identical over 12 bases. Per the germline V gene, CDR1 is SNHLY and CDR2 is FYNNEI. This CDR3 region has 19 residues. J was trimmed by 0 bases and V by 6 bases; bases with no gene match: 12. CDR3 coding DNA: TGTGCCAGCAGACCACTAGCGGGAGGTCCTTGGGACTCCTACAATGAGCAGTTCTTC. It encodes CASRPLAGGPWDSYNEQFF.

This sequence joins TRBV19 and TRBJ2-7; 13 bases fit TRBD2. This CDR3 is built from 15 residues. The germline V gene has CDR1 LNHDA and CDR2 SQIVND (reference sequence). V lost 5 bases, J lost 4 bases, and 5 bases stayed unmatched. The CDR3 coding sequence is TGTGCCAGTAGTGGGGGACTAGCGGGAAGTTACGAGCAGTACTTC. The encoded protein is CASSGGLAGSYEQYF.

This chain links TRBV19 with TRBJ1-2; the match to TRBD1 covers 9 bases. The V and J ends lost 9 bases and 4 bases, in that order; junction bases with no gene match: 6. Germline V gene sequence: CDR1 LNHDA, CDR2 SQIVND (reference sequence). CDR3 length equals 13 residues. The CDR3 here is CASSGTGPYGYTF. The DNA of the CDR3 is TGTGCCAGCTCCGGGACAGGGCCCTATGGCTACACCTTC. Variable domain in full (rest from reference TRBV19 and TRBJ1-2): DGGITQSPKYLFRKEGQNVTLSCEQNLNHDAMYWYRQDPGQGLRLIYYSQIVNDFQKGDIAEGYSVSREKKESFPLTVTSAQKNPTAFYLCASSGTGPYGYTFGSGTRLTVV.

The gene calls are TRBV5-1 and TRBJ2-5; 7 bases are shared with TRBD2. V was pared by 0 bases and J by 1 base, with 3 bases of the junction left unmatched. Per germline, CDR1 SGHRS and CDR2 YFSETQ. This CDR3 has 15 amino acids. CDR3 DNA sequence: TGCGCCAGCAGCTTGGCGGGCGGGAGCCAAGAGACCCAGTACTTC. Its translation is CASSLAGGSQETQYF. The full variable domain, completed using reference TRBV5-1 and TRBJ2-5, is KAGVTQTPRYLIKTRGQQVTLSCSPISGHRSVSWYQQTPGQGLQFLFEYFSETQRNKGNFPGRFSGRQFSNSRSEMNVSTLELGDSALYLCASSLAGGSQETQYFGPGTRLLVL.

The chain is built from TRBV7-9 and TRBJ1-1, with D possibly matching TRBD1 (6 bases). The ends were cut back, 5 bases at V and 3 bases at J, with 13 bases in the middle. Looked up from germline, CDR1 is SEHNR and CDR2 is FQNEAQ (reference sequence). CDR3 length equals 14 residues. The CDR3 protein is CASSPRDTYTEAFF. The DNA for the CDR3 is TGTGCCAGCAGCCCACGGGACACCTACACTGAAGCTTTCTTT. Together with reference TRBV7-9 and TRBJ1-1, the CDR3 gives the full variable domain: DTGVSQNPRHKITKRGQNVTFRCDPISEHNRLYWYRQTLGQGPEFLTYFQNEAQLEKSRLLSDRFSAERPKGSFSTLEIQRTEQGDSAMYLCASSPRDTYTEAFFGQGTRLTVV.

The chain joins TRBV6-5 to TRBJ1-2, with 8 positions matching TRBD1. CDR3 length equals 15 residues. Losses at the gene ends were 3 bases for V and 7 bases for J; bases not matched to a gene: 10. The V gene's germline CDR1 is MNHEY and CDR2 SVGAGI. This chain's CDR3 is CASSYLTGVESGYTF. The CDR3 region has the DNA TGTGCCAGCAGTTATCTGACAGGGGTAGAATCTGGCTACACCTTC.

The chain carries TRBV30 and TRBJ1-4; weak D call: TRBD1 (6 bases). Germline V gene lookup returns CDR1 GTSNPN and CDR2 SVGIG (reference sequence). V lost 2 bases, J lost 7 bases, and 17 bases lay in between. CDR3 length equals 15 residues. The CDR3 is CAWSPMGGLTEKLFF. In DNA, the CDR3 is TGTGCCTGGAGTCCAATGGGGGGGCTAACTGAAAAACTGTTTTTT.

This rearrangement joins TRBV7-9 to TRBJ2-3; 10 bases map to TRBD2. CDR3 length equals 19 residues. Germline CDR1 reads SEHNR; CDR2 reads FQNEAQ (reference sequence). V was pared by 2 bases and J by 6 bases, with 17 bases of the junction left unmatched. The CDR3 loop is CASSLIWGDLAGAGDTQYF. As DNA, the CDR3 is TGTGCCAGCAGCTTAATCTGGGGTGATCTAGCGGGAGCAGGTGATACGCAGTATTTT.

The rearrangement joins TRBV7-8 to TRBJ2-7; 7 nucleotides match TRBD2. The CDR3 covers 20 residues. The V and J ends lost 2 bases and 3 bases, in that order; junction bases with no gene match: 22. Looked up from germline, CDR1 is SGHVS and CDR2 is FQNEAQ. CDR3 region: CASSLLAGPPSGLIHYEQYF. Here the CDR3 DNA reads TGTGCCAGCAGCTTACTCGCCGGGCCCCCTTCGGGACTAATCCACTACGAGCAGTACTTC.

The rearrangement uses TRBV28 and TRBJ2-1; TRBD2 matches at 7 bases. From germline, CDR1 is MDHEN and CDR2 SYDVKM. CDR3 length: 17 amino acids. Trimming at V came to 5 bases and at J to 8 bases, leaving 18 bases not matched to a gene. The CDR3 nucleotides are TGTGCCAGCAGTCACCGAGGGCGGGCGGGAGCGTATGATGAGCAGTTCTTC. It is translated as CASSHRGRAGAYDEQFF.

This chain links TRBV10-1 with TRBJ2-7; 7 positions match TRBD2. The J segment lost 5 bases and the V segment lost 2 bases, leaving 6 bases of the junction unmatched. CDR1 is WNHNN, CDR2 SYGVQD, per germline (reference sequence). This CDR3 has 14 residues. For the CDR3, the DNA is TGCGCCAGCAGTGAGGGGGGGGGTTCGAACGAGCAGTACTTC. Translating gives CASSEGGGSNEQYF.

This sequence joins TRBV7-3 and TRBJ2-1; D may be TRBD1 (5 bases). Per germline, CDR1 SGHTA and CDR2 FQGTGA. With 2 bases removed from V and 7 bases from J, the gap between germline ends came to 9 bases. The CDR3 is 13 amino acids. CDR3 sequence: CASSLGAGNEQFF. Written as DNA, the CDR3 is TGTGCCAGCAGCTTAGGGGCCGGGAATGAGCAGTTCTTC.

The V call is TRBV29-1, the J call TRBJ2-7; 8 nucleotides line up with TRBD1. The CDR3 consists of 12 residues. With V trimmed by 7 bases and J by 3 bases, 5 bases remained unmatched. Germline V gene sequence: CDR1 SQVTM, CDR2 ANQGSEA. The CDR3 reads CSATTGVYEQYF. CDR3 DNA sequence: TGCAGCGCCACGACAGGGGTCTACGAGCAGTACTTC.

This chain uses TRBV7-8 with TRBJ1-5, with 7 bases matching TRBD1. Germline V gives CDR1 SGHVS, CDR2 FQNEAQ. The V gene end was trimmed by 1 base and the J gene end by 3 bases; junction bases not matched to a gene: 9. The CDR3 contains 17 residues. The CDR3 protein is CASSLGGTGVLNQPQHF. The CDR3 nucleotides read TGTGCCAGCAGCTTAGGGGGAACAGGGGTTCTCAATCAGCCCCAGCATTTT.